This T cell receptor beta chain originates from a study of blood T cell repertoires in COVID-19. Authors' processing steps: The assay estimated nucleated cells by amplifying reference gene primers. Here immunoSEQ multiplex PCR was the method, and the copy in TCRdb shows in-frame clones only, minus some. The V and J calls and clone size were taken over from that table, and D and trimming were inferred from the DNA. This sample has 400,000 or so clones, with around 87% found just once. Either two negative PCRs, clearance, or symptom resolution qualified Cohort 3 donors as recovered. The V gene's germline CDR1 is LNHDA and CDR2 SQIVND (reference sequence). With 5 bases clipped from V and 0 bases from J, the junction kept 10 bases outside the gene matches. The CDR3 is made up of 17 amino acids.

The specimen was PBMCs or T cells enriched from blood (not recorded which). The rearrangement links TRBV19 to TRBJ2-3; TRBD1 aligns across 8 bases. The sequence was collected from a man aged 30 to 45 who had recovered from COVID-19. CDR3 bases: TGTGCCAGTAGTGCCTGGGACAGGACTAAAAGCACAGATACGCAGTATTTT. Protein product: CASSAWDRTKSTDTQYF.